The rows below give T cell receptor beta chains drawn from one sample of a study of blood T cell repertoires in COVID-19. The data were produced by immunoSEQ multiplex PCR, yet TCRdb's version contains in-frame clones alone and is incomplete. The profile covers approximately 150,000 clones, with around 87% appearing a single time and over 35% taken by the ten largest. The sequencing sample was made of peripheral blood. The receptor source for this set is a man over 45 who had recovered from COVID-19. CDR3s include the opening cysteine and the closing phenylalanine or tryptophan. D genes are given only for firm matches. Size is stated for part of the rows, as once, few or many counts, or as a class when the clone is expanded.

cdr3_length	d_call	v_call	j_call	clone_size	cdr3_aa	cdr3_nt
11	TRBD1	TRBV6-5	TRBJ1-2	NA	CASRTGVGYTF	TGTGCCAGTCGGACAGGGGTCGGCTACACCTTC
13	TRBD1	TRBV5-1	TRBJ1-1	NA	CASRRDRDTEAFF	TGCGCCAGCAGACGTGACAGGGACACTGAAGCTTTCTTT
12	NA	TRBV30	TRBJ1-2	NA	CAWRRADYGYTF	TGTGCCTGGAGGAGGGCAGACTATGGCTACACCTTC
11	NA	TRBV20-1	TRBJ2-4	NA	CSANSLNIQYF	TGCAGTGCTAACTCCTTAAACATTCAGTACTTC
15	NA	TRBV5-5	TRBJ1-1	once	CASSLGARVNTEAFF	TGTGCCAGCAGCTTGGGGGCCAGGGTGAACACTGAAGCTTTCTTT
19	TRBD2	TRBV9	TRBJ2-3	once	CASSYRPDPAGGYTDTQYF	TGTGCCAGCAGCTACCGCCCTGACCCTGCGGGGGGGTACACAGATACGCAGTATTTT
15	TRBD1	TRBV29-1	TRBJ1-2	NA	CSVRALRQGAHGYTF	TGCAGCGTTCGGGCCCTACGACAGGGGGCCCACGGCTACACCTTC
15	NA	TRBV11-3	TRBJ1-2	NA	CASSSQTYANYGYTF	TGTGCCAGCAGCTCCCAAACATACGCCAACTATGGCTACACCTTC
15	TRBD1	TRBV5-1	TRBJ2-3	NA	CASSLSGTGADTQYF	TGCGCCAGCAGCCTAAGCGGGACAGGGGCAGATACGCAGTATTTT
15	NA	TRBV5-1	TRBJ1-6	NA	CASSSGQGAGSPLHF	TGCGCCAGCAGTAGTGGGCAGGGAGCGGGTTCACCCCTCCACTTT
15	NA	TRBV6-2/TRBV6-3	TRBJ2-3	NA	CASSPDSTSTDTQYF	TGTGCCAGCAGTCCCGACTCAACTTCCACAGATACGCAGTATTTT
13	NA	TRBV19	TRBJ2-1	NA	CASSAGLRDEQFF	TGTGCCAGTTCTGCGGGGCTTAGAGATGAGCAGTTCTTC
14	TRBD1	TRBV7-8	TRBJ1-1	NA	CASSQTGAHTEAFF	TGTGCCAGCAGCCAAACAGGGGCCCACACTGAAGCTTTCTTT
14	NA	TRBV30	TRBJ1-5	few	CAWSVGRANQPQHF	TGTGCCTGGAGTGTAGGCAGGGCCAATCAGCCCCAGCATTTT
14	NA	TRBV29-1	TRBJ1-3	NA	CSVDPQAAGNTIYF	TGCAGCGTTGATCCACAGGCCGCTGGAAACACCATATATTTT
15	TRBD1	TRBV5-1	TRBJ1-2	NA	CASTLEEQGRNGYTF	TGCGCCAGCACCTTGGAAGAACAGGGGCGGAATGGCTACACCTTC